The T cell receptor (beta chain) described here comes from a study of blood T cell repertoires in COVID-19. This CDR3 has 17 residues. In germline, CDR1 is SGHRS, CDR2 YFSETQ. Losses at the gene ends were 2 bases for V and 0 bases for J; bases not matched to a gene: 10. Using immunoSEQ multiplex PCR, the repertoire was profiled, and TCRdb retains in-frame clones only, with some absent. This table holds roughly 59,000 clones, around four fifths found once. This clonotype was sampled from a man older than 75 with acute or convalescent COVID-19. Source material: peripheral blood. The chain employs TRBV5-1 and TRBJ1-1; TRBD1 agrees at 7 bases. CDR3 DNA: TGCGCCAGCAGCTTAGGGACAGTGTATACCATGAACACTGAAGCTTTCTTT. It translates to CASSLGTVYTMNTEAFF. Complete variable domain (other parts from reference TRBV5-1 and TRBJ1-1): KAGVTQTPRYLIKTRGQQVTLSCSPISGHRSVSWYQQTPGQGLQFLFEYFSETQRNKGNFPGRFSGRQFSNSRSEMNVSTLELGDSALYLCASSLGTVYTMNTEAFFGQGTRLTVV.